Here is one T cell receptor (beta chain) with its context. The method was immunoSEQ multiplex PCR; TCRdb's version includes in-frame clones alone and lacks a portion of them. The table records over a million clones, more than 60% of them present only once. The data originate from a study of shared clonotypes between healthy human individuals. This CDR3 has 14 amino acids. Trimming at V came to 5 bases and at J to 7 bases, leaving 7 bases not matched to a gene. Per the germline V gene, CDR1 is SNHLY and CDR2 is FYNNEI. This chain uses TRBV2 with TRBJ1-5; 8 nucleotides match TRBD1. Source material: memory CD4+ T cells sorted from blood. As for subset: CD45RA-negative fraction. This TCR was sampled from a man younger than 35 in good health. As DNA, the CDR3 is TGTGCCAGCAGTTGGCAGGGGGCATTCCAGCCCCAGCATTTT. Amino acid sequence: CASSWQGAFQPQHF. Based on the CDR3 plus reference TRBV2 and TRBJ1-5, the full variable domain is EPEVTQTPSHQVTQMGQEVILRCVPISNHLYFYWYRQILGQKVEFLVSFYNNEISEKSEIFDDQFSVERPDGSNFTLKIRSTKLEDSAMYFCASSWQGAFQPQHFGDGTRLSIL.